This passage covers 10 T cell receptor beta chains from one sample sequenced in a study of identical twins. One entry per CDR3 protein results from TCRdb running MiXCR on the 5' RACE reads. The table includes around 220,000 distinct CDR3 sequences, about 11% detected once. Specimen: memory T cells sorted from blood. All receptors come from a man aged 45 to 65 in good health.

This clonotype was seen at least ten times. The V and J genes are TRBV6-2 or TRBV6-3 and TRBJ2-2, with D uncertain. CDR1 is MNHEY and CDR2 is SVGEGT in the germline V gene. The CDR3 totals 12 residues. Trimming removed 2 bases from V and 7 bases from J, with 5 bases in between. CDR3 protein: CASSYEVGELFF. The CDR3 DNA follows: TGTGCCAGCAGTTACGAGGTCGGGGAGCTGTTTTTT.

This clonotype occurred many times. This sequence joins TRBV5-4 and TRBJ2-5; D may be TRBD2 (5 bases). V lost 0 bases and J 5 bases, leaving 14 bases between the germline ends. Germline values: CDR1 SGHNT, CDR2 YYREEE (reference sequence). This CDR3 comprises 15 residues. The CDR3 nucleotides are TGTGCCAGCAGCTTGGCTGTGGCAGGAGGCGAGACCCAGTACTTC. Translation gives CASSLAVAGGETQYF.

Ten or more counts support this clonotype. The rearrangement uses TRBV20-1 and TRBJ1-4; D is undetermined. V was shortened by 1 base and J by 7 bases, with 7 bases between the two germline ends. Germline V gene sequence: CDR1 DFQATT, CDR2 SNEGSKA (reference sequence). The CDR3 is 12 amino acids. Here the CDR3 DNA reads TGCAGTGCTAGAGCTGCCGGTGAAAAACTGTTTTTT. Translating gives CSARAAGEKLFF.

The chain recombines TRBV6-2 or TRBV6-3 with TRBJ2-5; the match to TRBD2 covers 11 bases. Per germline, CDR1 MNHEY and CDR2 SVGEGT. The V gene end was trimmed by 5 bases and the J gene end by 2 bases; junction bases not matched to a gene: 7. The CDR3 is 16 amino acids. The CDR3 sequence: CASSTRRLAGQETQYF. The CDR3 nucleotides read TGTGCCAGCAGTACCCGTCGACTAGCGGGACAAGAGACCCAGTACTTC.

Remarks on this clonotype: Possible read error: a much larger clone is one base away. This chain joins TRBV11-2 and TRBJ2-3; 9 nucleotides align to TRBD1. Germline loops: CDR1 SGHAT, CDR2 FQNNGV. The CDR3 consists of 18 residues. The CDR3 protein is CASSLEATGGGLSDTQYF. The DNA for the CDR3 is TGTGCCAGCAGCCTAGAGGCTACAGGGGGCGGTTTATCAGATACGCAGTATTTT.

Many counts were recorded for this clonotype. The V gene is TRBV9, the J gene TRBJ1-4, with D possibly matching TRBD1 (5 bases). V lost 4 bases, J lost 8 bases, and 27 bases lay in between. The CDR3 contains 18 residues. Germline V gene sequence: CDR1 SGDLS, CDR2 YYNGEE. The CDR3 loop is CASSPRPHLSPRDEKLFF. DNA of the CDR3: TGTGCCAGCAGCCCCCGCCCTCATTTATCACCAAGGGACGAAAAACTGTTTTTT.

The CDR3, as DNA: TGTGCCAGCAGCATCACAGGGGCACCGGAGACCCAGTACTTC. It specifies CASSITGAPETQYF. The chain couples TRBV7-2 to TRBJ2-5, with 7 bases aligning to TRBD1. This CDR3 comprises 14 residues. Germline V gene sequence: CDR1 SGHTA, CDR2 FQGNSA. Trimming took 5 bases from V and 5 from J; bases not matched to a gene: 8.

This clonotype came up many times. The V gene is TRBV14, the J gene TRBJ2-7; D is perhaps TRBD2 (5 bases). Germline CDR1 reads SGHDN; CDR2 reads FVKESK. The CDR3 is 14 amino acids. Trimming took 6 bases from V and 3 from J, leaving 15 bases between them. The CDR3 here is CASSHSVFGYEQYF. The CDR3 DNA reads TGTGCCAGCAGTCATAGCGTCTTCGGCTACGAGCAGTACTTC.

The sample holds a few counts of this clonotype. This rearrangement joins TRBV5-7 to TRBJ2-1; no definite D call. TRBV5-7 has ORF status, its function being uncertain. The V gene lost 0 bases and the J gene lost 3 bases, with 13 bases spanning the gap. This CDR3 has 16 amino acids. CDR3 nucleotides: TGTGCCAGCAGCTTGGACAGAAGCAAAGTCTACAATGAGCAGTTCTTC. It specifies CASSLDRSKVYNEQFF.

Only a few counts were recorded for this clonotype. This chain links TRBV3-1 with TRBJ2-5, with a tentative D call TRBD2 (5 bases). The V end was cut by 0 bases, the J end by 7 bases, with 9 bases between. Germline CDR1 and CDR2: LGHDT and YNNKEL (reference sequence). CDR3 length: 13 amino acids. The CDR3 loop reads CASSQDVRGTQYF. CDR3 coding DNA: TGTGCCAGCAGCCAAGACGTCCGGGGGACCCAGTACTTC.